Below, 29 T cell receptor beta chains from the same sample are listed, as sequenced in a study of CD8+CD57+ T cells in acquired aplastic anemia. For CDR3 and TCR beta VDJ profiling, genomic DNA was the template used. TCRdb itself ran the reads through MiXCR, one entry per CDR3 protein. The sample consists of around 150,000 distinct CDR3 sequences, roughly 40% of them appearing once. Sequencing was done on a sample of sorted CD4+, CD8+, or CD8+CD57+ T cells (not recorded which) from PBMCs. The receptors here all came from a human donor in good health.

This clonotype was recorded at least ten times. J is TRBJ1-1 and V is TRBV2, with TRBD1 identical over 8 bases. The ends lost 8 bases at V and 0 bases at J; junction bases unmatched: 8. Germline lookup yields CDR1 SNHLY and CDR2 FYNNEI. The CDR3 is 15 residues long. CDR3 bases: TGTGCCAGCCACGTCCGGGACAGGATGAACACTGAAGCTTTCTTT. Protein sequence: CASHVRDRMNTEAFF.

In this sample, this clonotype turned up a few times. This sequence joins TRBV12-3 or TRBV12-4 and TRBJ2-1, with 8 bases matching TRBD2. This CDR3 region has 16 residues. V lost 2 bases, J lost 7 bases, and 10 bases stayed unmatched. The CDR3 coding sequence is TGTGCCAGCAGTTTAAGTGTAGCGGGGCTTGCGAATGAGCAGTTCTTC. Translated: CASSLSVAGLANEQFF.

This clonotype was counted only a few times. This chain connects TRBV2 to TRBJ2-7; D possibly matches TRBD1 or TRBD2 (5 bases each). Between the trimmed V and J ends, which lost 9 bases and 2 bases, there was a span of 17 bases. Germline V gene sequence: CDR1 SNHLY, CDR2 FYNNEI. The CDR3 is 14 residues long. Here the CDR3 DNA reads TGTGCCAGTAGTCAGGGACCGACACCCTACGAGCAGTACTTC. It codes for CASSQGPTPYEQYF.

This clonotype occurred many times. J is TRBJ2-7 and V is TRBV11-2; the match to TRBD2 covers 9 bases. J gave up 6 bases and V 5 bases, and 20 bases lay outside the gene matches. The CDR3 has 18 amino acids. The germline V gene has CDR1 SGHAT and CDR2 FQNNGV. CDR3 amino acids: CASSQHPTSGSPYGEQYF. Here the CDR3 DNA reads TGTGCCAGCAGCCAGCACCCGACTAGCGGCTCACCTTATGGCGAGCAGTACTTC.

This clonotype was recorded many times. The chain joins TRBV24-1 to TRBJ2-1; maybe TRBD1 (5 bases). This CDR3 has 14 residues. Germline V gives CDR1 KGHDR, CDR2 SFDVKD. V lost 5 bases to trimming and J lost 8 bases, with 15 bases between them. CDR3 sequence: CATSGQGQGDEQFF. The CDR3 DNA sequence: TGTGCCACCAGTGGCCAGGGCCAAGGGGATGAGCAGTTCTTC.

The V and J genes are TRBV9 and TRBJ2-2; no reliable D call. Germline V CDR1 and CDR2: SGDLS, YYNGEE. The CDR3 covers 13 residues. The germline V and J ends were trimmed by 2 bases and 6 bases, with 8 bases remaining between them. The CDR3 DNA reads TGTGCCAGCAGCGTCCCCACACCCGGGGAGCTGTTTTTT. Translating it yields CASSVPTPGELFF.

The chain links TRBV20-1 to TRBJ2-7, with 8 bases aligning to TRBD2. The length of the CDR3 is 14 residues. CDR1 is DFQATT, CDR2 SNEGSKA, per germline (reference sequence). V was clipped by 3 bases and J by 5 bases; unmatched bases: 9. The CDR3 spells CSARDPGGPDEQYF. In DNA form, the CDR3 reads TGCAGTGCTAGGGATCCGGGGGGGCCAGACGAGCAGTACTTC.

The J gene is TRBJ1-1, the V gene TRBV5-4, with no clear D. The CDR3 has 16 residues. Trimming shortened V by 0 bases and J by 3 bases, and 15 bases separated the two germline ends. Germline V gene lookup returns CDR1 SGHNT and CDR2 YYREEE (reference sequence). In nucleotides, the CDR3 is TGTGCCAGCAGCTTGGGGGGTGGAGGCCGGTACACTGAAGCTTTCTTT. Translating it yields CASSLGGGGRYTEAFF.

This clonotype came up many times. This may be a read error, as it is one base from a much larger clone. The rearrangement joins TRBV10-3 to TRBJ1-6; TRBD1 might be the D (5 bases). Germline V lookup: CDR1 ENHRY, CDR2 SYGVKD. V lost 9 bases and J lost 9, with 12 bases in between. This CDR3 region has 12 residues. The CDR3: CAMRGGSSPLHF. The CDR3, as DNA: TGTGCCATGCGGGGCGGTAGTTCACCCCTCCACTTT.

This clonotype was picked up a small number of times. This sequence joins TRBV15 and TRBJ1-6; D remains unclear. This CDR3 comprises 15 residues. Trimming stripped 5 bases from V and 10 bases from J, with 18 bases between. Germline CDR1 reads LNHNV; CDR2 reads YYDKDF (reference sequence). Here the CDR3 reads CATSPMKGSGSPLHF. DNA for the CDR3: TGTGCCACCAGCCCCATGAAGGGTTCAGGATCACCCCTCCACTTT.

CDR3 nucleotides: TGTGCCATCAGTACGGGACAGGGGACAGATACGCAGTATTTT. Translating gives CAISTGQGTDTQYF. The chain joins TRBV10-3 to TRBJ2-3; TRBD1 matches at 10 bases. The CDR3 runs to 14 residues. Germline V gene lookup returns CDR1 ENHRY and CDR2 SYGVKD. With V trimmed by 5 bases and J by 3 bases, 2 bases remained unmatched.

The chain employs TRBV7-8 and TRBJ2-2, with D unresolved. Germline V gene lookup returns CDR1 SGHVS and CDR2 FQNEAQ. Trimming removed 3 bases at V and 4 bases at J, with 6 bases between. The length of the CDR3 is 13 residues. For the CDR3, the DNA is TGTGCCAGCAGCTTCCAGAGCACCGGGGAGCTGTTTTTT. Residues: CASSFQSTGELFF.

This sequence joins TRBV5-4 and TRBJ1-2; no definite D call. V shed 4 bases and J shed 0 bases, with 10 bases lying between them. The CDR3 contains 14 residues. CDR1 and CDR2 from the germline V gene are SGHNT and YYREEE (reference sequence). In nucleotides, the CDR3 is TGTGCCAGCAGCCAGGATGCCTCTAACTATGGCTACACCTTC. Translating gives CASSQDASNYGYTF.

The genes are TRBV11-2 and TRBJ1-6, with D possibly TRBD1 on 5 matching bases. V lost 0 bases to trimming and J lost 7 bases, with 13 bases between them. The CDR3 spans 16 residues. Germline CDR1 and CDR2: SGHAT and FQNNGV. The CDR3 loop reads CASSLEGPGLNSPLHF. The CDR3 region has the DNA TGTGCCAGCAGCTTAGAGGGCCCAGGGTTAAATTCACCCCTCCACTTT.

The V gene is TRBV10-1, the J gene TRBJ2-5; D is unclear. The CDR3 sequence is 11 residues long. V was cut by 5 bases and J by 5 bases, with 6 bases left in between. The germline V gene has CDR1 WNHNN and CDR2 SYGVQD (reference sequence). CDR3 region: CASSPVETQYF. CDR3 sequence (DNA): TGCGCCAGCAGTCCAGTGGAGACCCAGTACTTC.

At least ten counts were recorded for this clonotype. The chain carries TRBV6-5 and TRBJ1-4; D is unresolved. The ends were cut back, 5 bases at V and 4 bases at J, with 11 bases in the middle. Germline values: CDR1 MNHEY, CDR2 SVGAGI. This CDR3 has 14 amino acids. CDR3 protein: CASSSSMNNEKLFF. The CDR3 DNA reads as TGTGCCAGCAGTAGCTCGATGAATAATGAAAAACTGTTTTTT.

This clonotype showed up just a few times. The chain is built from TRBV15 and TRBJ1-4; TRBD1 matches 7 bases. Germline CDR1 LNHNV, CDR2 YYDKDF (reference sequence). The J segment lost 8 bases and the V segment lost 4 bases, leaving 4 bases of the junction unmatched. The CDR3 spans 13 residues. As DNA, the CDR3 is TGTGCCACCAGCACAAGACAGGGCGAAAAACTGTTTTTT. As protein: CATSTRQGEKLFF.

This clonotype was recorded at least ten times. The chain combines TRBV25-1 with TRBJ1-6; a weak D match, TRBD1 (6 bases). This CDR3 is built from 13 residues. V shed 1 base and J shed 14 bases, with 12 bases lying between them. Germline V CDR1 and CDR2: MGHDK, SYGVNS. CDR3 bases: TGTGCCAGCAGTGAATCCGGACAGCCGGCCCTCCACTTT. As protein: CASSESGQPALHF.

The chain combines TRBV3-1 with TRBJ2-3, with a possible D match to TRBD2 (7 bases). In germline, CDR1 is LGHDT, CDR2 YNNKEL (reference sequence). The CDR3 sequence is 16 residues long. The ends were cut back, 4 bases at V and 0 bases at J, with 14 bases in the middle. DNA for the CDR3: TGTGCCAGCAGCCTAAGGGGGGGGTTTAGCACAGATACGCAGTATTTT. The encoded protein is CASSLRGGFSTDTQYF.

About this clonotype itself: One junction end disagrees with the germline gene, perhaps due to a read error. The chain has TRBV7-7 and TRBJ2-5; 10 bases are a match to TRBD1. Germline CDR1 reads SSHAT; CDR2 reads FNYEAQ (reference sequence). This CDR3 is built from 14 residues. In DNA, the CDR3 is TGTGCTAGCAGCGCGACAGGGGGCGATGGGACCCAGTACTTC. Translated: CASSATGGDGTQYF.

In its sample, this clonotype was seen many times. The chain couples TRBV12-3 or TRBV12-4 to TRBJ1-6, with 7 bases that match TRBD1. J gave up 7 bases and V 11 bases, and 11 bases lay outside the gene matches. The CDR3 has 14 amino acids. The CDR3 DNA sequence: TGTGCCTCGACTGACAGGGTGGTAAATTCACCCCTCCACTTT. It is translated as CASTDRVVNSPLHF.

At least ten counts were recorded for this clonotype. The J gene is TRBJ2-4, the V gene TRBV7-6, with 11 bases matching TRBD1. The CDR3 has 15 amino acids. The germline CDR1 and CDR2 sequences are SGHVS and FNYEAQ. Trimming took 5 bases from V and 8 from J; bases not matched to a gene: 8. The CDR3 DNA sequence: TGTGCCAGCAGCGCGGGACAGGGGGAAGCGGACATTCAGTACTTC. Protein: CASSAGQGEADIQYF.

This clonotype showed up just once. This may stem from a read error, because a much larger clone lies one nucleotide away. The chain has TRBV2 and TRBJ1-1; the D is unclear. CDR1 is SNHLY, CDR2 FYNNEI, per germline. The V end lost 6 bases, the J end lost 0 bases, and 2 bases lay between the germline ends. This CDR3 is 11 amino acids long. CDR3 protein: CASRVNTEAFF. CDR3 bases: TGTGCCAGCAGGGTGAACACTGAAGCTTTCTTT.

The chain has TRBV6-1 and TRBJ2-3; 11 nucleotides line up with TRBD2. Trimming cost V 3 bases and J 3 bases; bases outside gene matches: 8. The germline V gene has CDR1 MNHNS and CDR2 SASEGT. The CDR3 runs to 17 residues. The CDR3 reads CASSENIAGGATDTQYF. DNA of the CDR3: TGTGCCAGCAGTGAGAACATAGCGGGAGGGGCGACAGATACGCAGTATTTT.

The chain links TRBV20-1 to TRBJ2-3, with 12 bases lining up with TRBD2. The ends lost 5 bases at V and 4 bases at J; junction bases unmatched: 25. This CDR3 is built from 21 residues. Germline assignment: CDR1 DFQATT and CDR2 SNEGSKA (reference sequence). The CDR3 bases are TGCAGTGCTCGACTCGCCCCGGGACTAGCGGGCCCCGGACGGTCGGCAGATACGCAGTATTTT. It yields the protein CSARLAPGLAGPGRSADTQYF.

Written as DNA, the CDR3 is TGTGCCAGCAGCTTCCTGGGGGCCACAGATACGCAGTATTTT. This encodes CASSFLGATDTQYF. The genes are TRBV7-9 and TRBJ2-3; tentatively, D is TRBD1 (6 bases). Looked up from germline, CDR1 is SEHNR and CDR2 is FQNEAQ (reference sequence). V dropped 3 bases and J dropped 2 bases, with 9 bases sitting between them. The CDR3 runs 14 residues.

This clonotype was counted at least ten times. V and J are TRBV5-1 and TRBJ2-3; 7 bases are a match to TRBD1. V lost 4 bases, J lost 4 bases, and 12 bases stayed unmatched. Germline V gene sequence: CDR1 SGHRS, CDR2 YFSETQ. The CDR3 totals 16 residues. Here the CDR3 DNA reads TGCGCCAGCAGCGTGGTACAGGGGCGAGGGGCAGATACGCAGTATTTT. Its translation: CASSVVQGRGADTQYF.

V and J are TRBV10-3 and TRBJ1-1; D remains ambiguous. Germline V gives CDR1 ENHRY, CDR2 SYGVKD. The CDR3 spans 12 residues. Between the trimmed V and J ends, which lost 4 bases and 1 base, there was a span of 4 bases. The chain's CDR3 is CAISGQNTEAFF. The CDR3 nucleotides read TGTGCCATCAGTGGCCAGAACACTGAAGCTTTCTTT.

This clonotype showed up many times. V usage is TRBV29-1 and J usage is TRBJ2-6, with D uncertain. Looked up from germline, CDR1 is SQVTM and CDR2 is ANQGSEA. V shed 7 bases and J shed 2 bases, with 15 bases lying between them. The CDR3 has 15 residues. The CDR3 sequence: CSANILSTGANVLTF. Written as DNA, the CDR3 is TGCAGCGCTAATATCTTGTCAACTGGGGCCAACGTCCTGACTTTC.